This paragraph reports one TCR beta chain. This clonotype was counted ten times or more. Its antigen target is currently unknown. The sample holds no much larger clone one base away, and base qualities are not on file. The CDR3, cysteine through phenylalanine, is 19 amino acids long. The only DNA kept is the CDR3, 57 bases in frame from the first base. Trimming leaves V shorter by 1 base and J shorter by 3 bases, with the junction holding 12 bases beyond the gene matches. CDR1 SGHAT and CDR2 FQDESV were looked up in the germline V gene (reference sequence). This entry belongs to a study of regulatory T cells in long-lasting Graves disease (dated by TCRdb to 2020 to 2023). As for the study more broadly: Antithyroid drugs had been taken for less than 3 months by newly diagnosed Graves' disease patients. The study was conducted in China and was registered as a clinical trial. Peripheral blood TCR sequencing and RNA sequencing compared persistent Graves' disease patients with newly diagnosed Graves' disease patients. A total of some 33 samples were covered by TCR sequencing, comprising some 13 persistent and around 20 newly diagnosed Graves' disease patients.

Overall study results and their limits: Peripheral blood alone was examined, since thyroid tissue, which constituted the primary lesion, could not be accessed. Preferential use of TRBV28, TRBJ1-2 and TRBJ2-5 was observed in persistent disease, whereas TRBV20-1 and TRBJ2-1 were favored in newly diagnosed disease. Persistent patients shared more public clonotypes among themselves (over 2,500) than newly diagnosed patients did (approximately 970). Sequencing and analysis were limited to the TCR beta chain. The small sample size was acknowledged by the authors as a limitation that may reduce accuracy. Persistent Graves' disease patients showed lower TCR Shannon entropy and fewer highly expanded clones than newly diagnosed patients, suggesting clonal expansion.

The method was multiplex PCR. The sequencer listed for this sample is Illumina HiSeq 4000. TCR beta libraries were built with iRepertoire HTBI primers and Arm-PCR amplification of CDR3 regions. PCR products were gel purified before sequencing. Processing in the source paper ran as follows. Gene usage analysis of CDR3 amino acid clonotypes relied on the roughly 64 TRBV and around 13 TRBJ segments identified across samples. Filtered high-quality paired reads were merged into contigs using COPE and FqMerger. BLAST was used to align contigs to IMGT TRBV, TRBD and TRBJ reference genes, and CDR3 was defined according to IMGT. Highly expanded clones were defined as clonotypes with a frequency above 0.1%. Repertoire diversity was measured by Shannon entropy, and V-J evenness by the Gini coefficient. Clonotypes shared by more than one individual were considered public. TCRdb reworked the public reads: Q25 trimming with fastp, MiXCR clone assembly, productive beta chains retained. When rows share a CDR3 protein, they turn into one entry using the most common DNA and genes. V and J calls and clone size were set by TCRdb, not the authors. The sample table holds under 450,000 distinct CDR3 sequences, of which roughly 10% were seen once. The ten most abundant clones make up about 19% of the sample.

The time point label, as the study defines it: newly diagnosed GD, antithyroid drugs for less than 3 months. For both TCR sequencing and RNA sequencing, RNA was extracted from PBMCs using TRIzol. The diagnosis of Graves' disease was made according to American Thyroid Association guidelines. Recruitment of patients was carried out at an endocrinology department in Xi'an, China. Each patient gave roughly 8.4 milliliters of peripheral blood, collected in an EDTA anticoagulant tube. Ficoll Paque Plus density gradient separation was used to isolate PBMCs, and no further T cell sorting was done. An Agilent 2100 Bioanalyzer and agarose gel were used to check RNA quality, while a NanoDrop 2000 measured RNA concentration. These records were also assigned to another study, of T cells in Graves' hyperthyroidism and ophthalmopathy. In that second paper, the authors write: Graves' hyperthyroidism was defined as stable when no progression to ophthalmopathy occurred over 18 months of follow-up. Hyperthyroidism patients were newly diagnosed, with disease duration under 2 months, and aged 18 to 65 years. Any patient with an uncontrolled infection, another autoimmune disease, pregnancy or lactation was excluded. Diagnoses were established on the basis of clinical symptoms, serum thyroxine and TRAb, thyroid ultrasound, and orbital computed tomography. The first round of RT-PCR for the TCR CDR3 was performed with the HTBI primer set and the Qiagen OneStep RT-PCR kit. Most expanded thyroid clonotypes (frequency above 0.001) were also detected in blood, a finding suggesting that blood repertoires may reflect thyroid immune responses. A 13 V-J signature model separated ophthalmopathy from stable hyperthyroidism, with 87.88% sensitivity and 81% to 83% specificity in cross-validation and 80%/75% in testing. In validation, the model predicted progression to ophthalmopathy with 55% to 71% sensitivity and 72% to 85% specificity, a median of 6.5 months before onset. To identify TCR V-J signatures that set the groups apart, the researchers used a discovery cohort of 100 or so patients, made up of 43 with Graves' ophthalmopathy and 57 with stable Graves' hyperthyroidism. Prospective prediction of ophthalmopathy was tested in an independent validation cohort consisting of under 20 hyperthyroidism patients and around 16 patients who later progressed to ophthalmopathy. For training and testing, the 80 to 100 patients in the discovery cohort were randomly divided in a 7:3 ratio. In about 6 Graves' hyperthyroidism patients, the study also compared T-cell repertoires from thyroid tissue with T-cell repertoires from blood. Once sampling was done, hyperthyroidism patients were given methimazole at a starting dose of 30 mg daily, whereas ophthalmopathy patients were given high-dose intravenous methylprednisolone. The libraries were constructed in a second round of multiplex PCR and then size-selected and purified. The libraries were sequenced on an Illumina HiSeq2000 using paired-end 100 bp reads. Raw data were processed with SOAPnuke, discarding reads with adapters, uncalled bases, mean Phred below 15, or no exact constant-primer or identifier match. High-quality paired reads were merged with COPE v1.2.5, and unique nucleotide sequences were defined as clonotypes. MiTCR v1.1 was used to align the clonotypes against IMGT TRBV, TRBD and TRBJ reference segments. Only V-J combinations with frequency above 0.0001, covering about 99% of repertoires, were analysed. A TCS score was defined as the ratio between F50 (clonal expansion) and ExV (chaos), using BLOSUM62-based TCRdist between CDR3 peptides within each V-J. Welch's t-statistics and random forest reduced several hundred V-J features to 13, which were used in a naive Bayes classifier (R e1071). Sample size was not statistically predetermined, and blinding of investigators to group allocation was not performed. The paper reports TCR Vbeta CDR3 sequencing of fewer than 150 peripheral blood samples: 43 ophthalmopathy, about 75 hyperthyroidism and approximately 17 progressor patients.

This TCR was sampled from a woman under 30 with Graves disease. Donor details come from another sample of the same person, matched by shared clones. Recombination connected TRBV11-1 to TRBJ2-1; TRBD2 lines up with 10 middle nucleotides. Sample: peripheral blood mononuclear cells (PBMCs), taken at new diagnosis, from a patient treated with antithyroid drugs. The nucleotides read TGTGCCAGCAGCTTAGAAGCTAGCGGGAGATTGGGACACTACAATGAGCAGTTCTTC. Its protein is CASSLEASGRLGHYNEQFF.